This T cell receptor (beta chain) came from a study of blood T cell repertoires in COVID-19. At the level of the study: PBMCs, B-cell-depleted T cells, or T cells were the source of the cDNA or gDNA that made up the material.

In the original workflow: It was from reference gene primer amplification that nucleated cell counts were estimated. Repertoires were generated with immunoSEQ multiplex PCR, while TCRdb's copy carries only in-frame clones and drops some. V and J calls and clone size are given by that table; D and trimming were obtained from the DNA. The data show fewer than 350,000 clones, roughly nine tenths seen once. It was during active infection that Seattle patients were enrolled and then longitudinally followed. V was pared by 2 bases and J by 1 base, with 21 bases between. The germline gives CDR1 MNHEY, CDR2 SMNVEV (reference sequence). This CDR3 spans 18 amino acids.

The V gene is TRBV27, the J gene TRBJ2-7, with D possibly TRBD2 on 7 matching bases. The sequenced material came from peripheral blood. This receptor was taken from a woman aged 60 to 75 with COVID-19, enrolled during active disease. The CDR3 reads CASSLRLLSRGGSYEQYF. Written as DNA, the CDR3 is TGTGCCAGCAGTTTAAGGCTGCTTAGTAGGGGGGGGTCCTACGAGCAGTACTTC.